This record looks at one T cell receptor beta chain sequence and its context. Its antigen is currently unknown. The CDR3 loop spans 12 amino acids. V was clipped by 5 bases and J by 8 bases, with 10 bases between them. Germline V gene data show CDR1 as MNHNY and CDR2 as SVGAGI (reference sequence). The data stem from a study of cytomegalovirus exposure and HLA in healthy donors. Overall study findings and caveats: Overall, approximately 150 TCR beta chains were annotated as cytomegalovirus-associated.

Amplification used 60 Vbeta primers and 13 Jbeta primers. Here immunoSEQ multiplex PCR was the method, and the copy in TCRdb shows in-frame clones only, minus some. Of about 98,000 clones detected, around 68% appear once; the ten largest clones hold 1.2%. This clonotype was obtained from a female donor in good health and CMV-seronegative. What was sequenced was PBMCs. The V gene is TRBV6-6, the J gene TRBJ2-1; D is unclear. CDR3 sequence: CASSDLRDEQFF. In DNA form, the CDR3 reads TGTGCCAGCAGTGACCTACGGGATGAGCAGTTCTTC.